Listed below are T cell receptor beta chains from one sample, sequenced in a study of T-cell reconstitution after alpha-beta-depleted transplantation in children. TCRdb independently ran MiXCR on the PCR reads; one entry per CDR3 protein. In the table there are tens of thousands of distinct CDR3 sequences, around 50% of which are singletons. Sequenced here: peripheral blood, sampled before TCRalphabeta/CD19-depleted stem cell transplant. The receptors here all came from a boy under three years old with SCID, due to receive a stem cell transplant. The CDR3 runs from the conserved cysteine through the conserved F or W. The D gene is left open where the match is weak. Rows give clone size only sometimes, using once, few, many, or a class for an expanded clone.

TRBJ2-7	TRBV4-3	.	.	TGCGCCAGCAGCCAAGTGGCAGGGGTTAGCTACGAGCAGTACTTC	CASSQVAGVSYEQYF
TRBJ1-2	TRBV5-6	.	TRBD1	TGTGCCAGCAGGCTCGCGGGACAGGGTAACTATGGCTACACCTTC	CASRLAGQGNYGYTF
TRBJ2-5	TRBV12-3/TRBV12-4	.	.	TGTGCCAGCAGTTTATCAGACACCGCGCAGACCCAGTACTTC	CASSLSDTAQTQYF
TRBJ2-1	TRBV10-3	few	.	TGTGCCATCAGTCTTGTTGGATACAATGAGCAGTTCTTC	CAISLVGYNEQFF
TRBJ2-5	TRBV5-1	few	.	TGCGCCAGCAGCCATGGAACACTCAACCAAGAGACCCAGTACTTC	CASSHGTLNQETQYF
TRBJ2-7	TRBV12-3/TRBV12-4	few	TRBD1	TGTGCCAGCAGTTTAAGACAGGGCTACGAGCAGTACTTC	CASSLRQGYEQYF
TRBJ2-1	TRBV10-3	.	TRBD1	TGTGCCATCAGTGTCCCGGGACAGGTTCGAGAGCAGTTCTTC	CAISVPGQVREQFF
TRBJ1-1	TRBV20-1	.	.	TGCAGTGCCATCCCCCGGTACAGAATGAACACTGAAGCTTTCTTT	CSAIPRYRMNTEAFF
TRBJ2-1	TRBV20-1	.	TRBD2	TGCAGTGCTGTCAGTAGCGGGGGCCCGTACAATGAGCAGTTCTTC	CSAVSSGGPYNEQFF
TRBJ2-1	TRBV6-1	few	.	TGTGCCAGCAGTCCGTCTATGGAAGGGTGGAATGAGCAGTTCTTC	CASSPSMEGWNEQFF
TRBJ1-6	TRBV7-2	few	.	TGTGCCAGCAGCTTAGTAGGGGGTCGACCCCTAATCCTCCACTTT	CASSLVGGRPLILHF
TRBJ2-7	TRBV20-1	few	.	TGCAGTGCTAGAGGGGGCGACGGGACACCTACCTACGAGCAGTACTTC	CSARGGDGTPTYEQYF
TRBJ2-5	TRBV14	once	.	TGTGCCAGCAGCCGATCTCCCTTGGCGACCCAGTACTTC	CASSRSPLATQYF
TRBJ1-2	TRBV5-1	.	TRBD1	TGCGCCAGCAGAGGGACAGGGGGCGACTATGGCTACACCTTC	CASRGTGGDYGYTF
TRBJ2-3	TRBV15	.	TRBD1	TGTGCCACCAGTCCTGATCGGGGACAGGGAGGTGATACGCAGTATTTT	CATSPDRGQGGDTQYF
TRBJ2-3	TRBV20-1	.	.	TGCAGCAGCTGGGTCACAGATACGCAGTATTTT	CSSWVTDTQYF
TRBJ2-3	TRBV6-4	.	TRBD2	TGTGCCAGCAGTGACGCTAGCGGGGGGGCGACAGATACGCAGTATTTT	CASSDASGGATDTQYF
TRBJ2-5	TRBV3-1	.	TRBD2	TGTGCCAGCAGCCAAGCCCCTAGCGGGGGTGGGCAAGAGACCCAGTACTTC	CASSQAPSGGGQETQYF
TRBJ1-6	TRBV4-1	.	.	TGCGCCAGCAGCCAAGACGGCCGGGAAGCCTATAATTCACCCCTCCACTTT	CASSQDGREAYNSPLHF
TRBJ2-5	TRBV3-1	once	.	TGTGCCAGCAGCCAAGGTGTAGGGGGACGCTTCGGGGAGACCCAGTACTTC	CASSQGVGGRFGETQYF
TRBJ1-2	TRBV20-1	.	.	TGCAGTGCTAGAGATCCGGTTACCTATGGCTACACCTTC	CSARDPVTYGYTF
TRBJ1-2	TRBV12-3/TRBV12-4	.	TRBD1	TGTGCCAGCAGGACAGGGGGCCATAGCGTTGGCTACACCTTC	CASRTGGHSVGYTF
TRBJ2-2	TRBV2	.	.	TGTGCCAGCAGCGAAGAGAAGAGTACGAACACCGGGGAGCTGTTTTTT	CASSEEKSTNTGELFF
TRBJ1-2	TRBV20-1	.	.	TGCAGTGCTAGTGGGGGCAGGGGATGGGCTAACTATGGCTACACCTTC	CSASGGRGWANYGYTF
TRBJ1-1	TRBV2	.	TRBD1	TGTGCCAGCAGCCCCGGGACAGGGACAAGGGGCACTGAAGCTTTCTTT	CASSPGTGTRGTEAFF
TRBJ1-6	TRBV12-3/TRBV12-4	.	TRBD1	TGTGCCAGCAGATTCAGATTCGGGACAGGGGTGGGTTCACCCCTCCACTTT	CASRFRFGTGVGSPLHF
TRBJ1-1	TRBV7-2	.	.	TGTGCCAGCAGCCCCCGACAGATGAACACTGAAGCTTTCTTT	CASSPRQMNTEAFF
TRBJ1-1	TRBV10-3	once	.	TGTGCCATCTCCGGCAGGGCTTACACTGAAGCTTTCTTT	CAISGRAYTEAFF
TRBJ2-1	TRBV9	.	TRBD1	TGTGCCAGCAGCGTAGTGGGACAGGGGGTTGCGGCGCAGTTCTTC	CASSVVGQGVAAQFF
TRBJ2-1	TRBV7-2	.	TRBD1	TGTGCCAGCAGCTCCAGACAGGGGATGGGTGAGCAGTTCTTC	CASSSRQGMGEQFF
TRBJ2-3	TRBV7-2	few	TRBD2	TGTGCCAGCAGCTCCGAAGCGGGGGGTCGCACAGATACGCAGTATTTT	CASSSEAGGRTDTQYF
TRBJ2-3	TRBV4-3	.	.	TGCGCCAGCAGCCAAGGAGGGGGGCACACAGATACGCAGTATTTT	CASSQGGGHTDTQYF
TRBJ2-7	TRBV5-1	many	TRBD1	TGCGCCAGCAGCGTCCGGGACAGGGGCCGAGGCGAGCAGTACTTC	CASSVRDRGRGEQYF
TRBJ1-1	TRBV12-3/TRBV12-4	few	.	TGTGCCAGCAGTTTAGCCGGGACGGAAGCTTTCTTT	CASSLAGTEAFF
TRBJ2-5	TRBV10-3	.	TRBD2	TGTGCCACCGGGGGGGGAGAGACCCAGTACTTC	CATGGGETQYF
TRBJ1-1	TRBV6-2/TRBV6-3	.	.	TGTGCCACCATATTGGGGACTGAAGCTTTCTTT	CATILGTEAFF
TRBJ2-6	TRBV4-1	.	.	TGCGCCACCGGAGGGACGGATTGGGCTGGGGCCAACGTCCTGACTTTC	CATGGTDWAGANVLTF
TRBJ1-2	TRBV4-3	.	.	TGCGCCAGCAGCCAAGATCGAGGGCCTCAAAACAGGATTGGCTACACCTTC	CASSQDRGPQNRIGYTF
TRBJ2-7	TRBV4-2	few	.	TGTGCCAGCAGCCAAGAAGGAGTCGAGCAGTACTTC	CASSQEGVEQYF
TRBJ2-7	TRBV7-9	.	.	TGTGCCAGCAGCCCCGGGGGTGAGCAGTACTTC	CASSPGGEQYF
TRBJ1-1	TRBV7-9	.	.	TGTGCCAGCAGCTCCCCCAGGGATAAGGGCACTGAAGCTTTCTTT	CASSSPRDKGTEAFF
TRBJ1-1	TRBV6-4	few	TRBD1	TGTGCCAGCAGAGACTTAGACAGGGGAATGGGATGGGACACTGAAGCTTTCTTT	CASRDLDRGMGWDTEAFF
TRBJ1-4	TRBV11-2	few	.	TGTGCCAGCAGCCCCTTGGGGAGTTCGGGCGCAACTAATGAAAAACTGTTTTTT	CASSPLGSSGATNEKLFF
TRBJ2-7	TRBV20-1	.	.	TGCAGTGCTAGGATTTATACAGGGTACGAGCAGTACTTC	CSARIYTGYEQYF
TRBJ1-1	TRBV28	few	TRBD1	TGTGCCAGCAGTGGGCCAGGGGGCGGTGAAGCTTTCTTT	CASSGPGGGEAFF